Below, 28 T cell receptor beta chains from the same sample are listed, as sequenced in a study of cytomegalovirus exposure and HLA in healthy donors (TCRdb year 2017). Library preparation employed the immunoSEQ multiplex PCR assay. For the multiplex PCR, a mixture combining 60 forward primers for TCR Vbeta segments and 13 reverse primers for TCR Jbeta segments was used. TCRdb took this table from immuneACCESS and kept in-frame rearrangements with V and J called. Such tables lack part of the clones; where checked against another copy, unresolved V genes explain under half of the gap, and the rest is unexplained. Here the sample has approximately 110,000 clones; 75% to 85% occur a single time. Of the sample, approximately 2% falls within the top ten clones. The material sequenced was PBMCs. The receptors come from a young man in good health and CMV-seronegative.

The chain's CDR3 is CASSSGLAEIRQFF. CDR3 coding DNA: TGTGCCAGTAGTTCAGGACTAGCGGAGATTCGGCAGTTCTTC. The V call is TRBV19, the J call TRBJ2-1, with 10 positions matching TRBD2. Germline trimming cut 5 bases from V and 12 bases from J; bases unmatched to any gene: 10. Germline lookup yields CDR1 LNHDA and CDR2 SQIVND (reference sequence). CDR3 length equals 14 residues.

J is TRBJ2-7 and V is TRBV5-1, with D perhaps matching TRBD2 (5 bases). Germline CDR1 is SGHRS and CDR2 is YFSETQ. The CDR3 sequence is 13 residues long. Trimming stripped 3 bases from V and 5 bases from J, with 12 bases between. The CDR3 region is CASSSYSGDEQYF. The CDR3 region has the DNA TGCGCCAGCAGCTCGTATTCCGGGGACGAGCAGTACTTC.

DNA for the CDR3: TGCGCCAGCAGTGGCGGACTAGCGGAGACCCAGTACTTC. This gives the protein CASSGGLAETQYF. The V gene is TRBV10-1, the J gene TRBJ2-5; TRBD2 aligns across 9 bases. V was pared by 4 bases and J by 5 bases, with 2 bases of the junction left unmatched. CDR3 length: 13 amino acids. Looked up from germline, CDR1 is WNHNN and CDR2 is SYGVQD (reference sequence).

This chain joins TRBV4-2 and TRBJ1-5; 9 bases are a match to TRBD1. Trimming removed 2 bases from V and 4 bases from J; junction bases left unmatched: 3. The CDR3 spans 15 residues. CDR1 and CDR2 (germline): LGHNA, YNFKEQ. In DNA form, the CDR3 reads TGTGCCAGCAGCCAAAAGGGACAGGGAAATCAGCCCCAGCATTTT. Translation: CASSQKGQGNQPQHF.

The gene calls are TRBV27 and TRBJ1-3, with TRBD1 matching 7 bases. The CDR3 totals 14 residues. The V gene end was trimmed by 3 bases and the J gene end by 4 bases; junction bases not matched to a gene: 3. CDR1 and CDR2 (germline): MNHEY, SMNVEV (reference sequence). The CDR3 spells CASSFDRAGNTIYF. The CDR3 DNA reads TGTGCCAGCAGTTTCGACAGGGCAGGAAACACCATATATTTT.

The rearrangement links TRBV28 to TRBJ2-3; 9 bases agree with TRBD2. V lost 7 bases to trimming and J lost 8 bases; unmatched junction nucleotides: 16. CDR1 is MDHEN and CDR2 is SYDVKM in the germline V gene. The CDR3 is 16 residues long. This CDR3 reads CASIQAGTELAGTQYF. CDR3 coding DNA: TGTGCCAGCATTCAGGCCGGGACTGAACTAGCGGGTACGCAGTATTTT.

V gene TRBV7-2 combines with J gene TRBJ2-2; the match to TRBD2 covers 9 bases. Germline CDR1 SGHTA, CDR2 FQGNSA. The J segment lost 3 bases and the V segment lost 6 bases, leaving 2 bases of the junction unmatched. The CDR3 sequence is 14 residues long. The DNA for the CDR3 is TGTGCCAGCAGGCGGGGGGGCGACACCGGGGAGCTGTTTTTT. Residues: CASRRGGDTGELFF.

This clone has a handful of counts. The chain couples TRBV6-5 to TRBJ1-2, with TRBD1 matching 8 bases. The trim removed 4 bases at V and 8 bases at J, leaving 6 bases unmatched. The CDR3 runs 13 residues. Germline lookup yields CDR1 MNHEY and CDR2 SVGAGI. The CDR3 spells CASSSGQGEGYTF. CDR3 bases: TGTGCCAGCAGTTCCGGACAGGGCGAGGGCTACACCTTC.

On this clone itself: Other DNA sequences in the sample encode the same CDR3. The V call is TRBV7-2, the J call TRBJ1-1; TRBD1 aligns across 7 bases. Trimming took 1 base from V and 6 from J; bases not matched to a gene: 2. The CDR3 totals 13 residues. Germline V gene data show CDR1 as SGHTA and CDR2 as FQGNSA. The CDR3 coding sequence is TGTGCCAGCAGCTTAGACAGGGGCGCTGAAGCTTTCTTT. This encodes CASSLDRGAEAFF.

This clone was recorded a few times. The V gene is TRBV7-6, the J gene TRBJ1-1; no reliable D call. V lost 0 bases and J 0 bases, leaving 8 bases between the germline ends. The CDR3 sequence is 15 residues long. CDR1 and CDR2 (germline): SGHVS, FNYEAQ. The CDR3 region is CASSLAPVMNTEAFF. DNA for the CDR3: TGTGCCAGCAGCTTAGCTCCGGTTATGAACACTGAAGCTTTCTTT.

The chain uses TRBV7-3 and TRBJ2-1; TRBD2 aligns across 8 bases. The trim removed 7 bases at V and 5 bases at J, leaving 7 bases unmatched. This CDR3 has 14 residues. Germline V gene sequence: CDR1 SGHTA, CDR2 FQGTGA. This CDR3 is CASNRAGVDNEQFF. CDR3 sequence (DNA): TGTGCCAGCAATAGAGCGGGAGTCGACAATGAGCAGTTCTTC.

This clone was observed a few times. Other nucleotide sequences in the sample specify the same CDR3. The V gene is TRBV7-2, the J gene TRBJ2-1; TRBD2 matches at 10 bases. J lost 0 bases, V lost 8 bases, and 4 bases had no gene match. Looked up from germline, CDR1 is SGHTA and CDR2 is FQGNSA. The CDR3 totals 15 residues. In nucleotides, the CDR3 is TGTGCCAGCCGACTAGCGGGTAGCTCCTACAATGAGCAGTTCTTC. It specifies CASRLAGSSYNEQFF. Full variable domain (outside the CDR3, taken from reference TRBV7-2 and TRBJ2-1): GAGVSQSPSNKVTEKGKDVELRCDPISGHTALYWYRQSLGQGLEFLIYFQGNSAPDKSGLPSDRFSAERTGGSVSTLTIQRTQQEDSAVYLCASRLAGSSYNEQFFGPGTRLTVL.

DNA of the CDR3: TGTGCCAGCATCCCGGGACAGGGTTCCTACGAGCAGTACTTC. The encoded protein is CASIPGQGSYEQYF. The rearrangement uses TRBV5-5 and TRBJ2-7; 9 nucleotides agree with TRBD1. The V gene end was trimmed by 6 bases and the J gene end by 1 base; junction bases not matched to a gene: 5. The CDR3 runs 14 residues. The germline CDR1 and CDR2 sequences are SGHKS and YYEKEE (reference sequence).

This clone was observed a single time. V is TRBV9 and J is TRBJ1-5; D not certain. Trimming cost V 2 bases and J 3 bases, with 6 bases left between them. Per germline, CDR1 SGDLS and CDR2 YYNGEE. The CDR3 sequence is 13 residues long. CDR3: CASSVRDNQPQHF. The CDR3 nucleotides are TGTGCCAGCAGCGTGAGGGACAATCAGCCCCAGCATTTT.

V is TRBV30 and J is TRBJ1-5; 10 positions agree with TRBD1. Germline CDR1 reads GTSNPN; CDR2 reads SVGIG (reference sequence). This CDR3 contains 13 residues. V gave up 3 bases and J gave up 5 bases; unmatched junction bases: 1. The CDR3 loop reads CAWSGTGDQPQHF. In DNA, the CDR3 is TGTGCCTGGAGCGGGACAGGGGATCAGCCCCAGCATTTT.

The chain is built from TRBV2 and TRBJ1-4; TRBD1 agrees at 8 bases. CDR3 length: 13 residues. Per germline, CDR1 SNHLY and CDR2 FYNNEI. V shed 6 bases, J shed 7 bases, and the junction held 4 bases outside the gene matches. The CDR3 sequence is CASRGTGAEKLFF. Written as DNA, the CDR3 is TGTGCCAGCAGGGGGACAGGTGCTGAAAAACTGTTTTTT.

This clone has only a few counts. The chain carries TRBV4-3 and TRBJ1-5; 7 bases are shared with TRBD1. The CDR3 is 19 amino acids. With 0 bases clipped from V and 5 bases from J, the junction kept 16 bases outside the gene matches. Germline loops: CDR1 LGHNA, CDR2 YSLEER. The CDR3 bases are TGCGCCAGCAGCCAAGAATGGCAGGGGGGTTTCCGCATGGATCAGCCCCAGCATTTT. Protein product: CASSQEWQGGFRMDQPQHF.

This clone appeared a few times. This chain connects TRBV7-9 to TRBJ1-1; D uncertain. Germline assignment: CDR1 SEHNR and CDR2 FQNEAQ (reference sequence). Trimming removed 1 base at V and 5 bases at J, with 8 bases between. The CDR3 length is 13 residues. The chain's CDR3 is CASSLGGRTEAFF. The CDR3 bases are TGTGCCAGCAGCTTAGGAGGGAGGACTGAAGCTTTCTTT.

Concerning this clone: The junction and the germline gene differ at one end; a read error may be behind it. This chain joins TRBV29-1 and TRBJ1-5; D uncertain. Germline V gives CDR1 SQVTM, CDR2 ANQGSEA. This CDR3 has 13 residues. The CDR3 loop reads CSVQELTDQPQHF. Here the CDR3 DNA reads TGCAGCGTTCAAGAGCTCACAGATCAGCCCCAGCATTTT.

The CDR3 sequence is CASSQGAYQPQHF. For the CDR3, the DNA is TGTGCCAGCAGTCAGGGGGCCTATCAGCCCCAGCATTTT. The chain employs TRBV6-5 and TRBJ1-5; TRBD1 matches at 8 bases. This CDR3 comprises 13 residues. Looked up from germline, CDR1 is MNHEY and CDR2 is SVGAGI. V trimming: 5 bases; J trimming: 5 bases; junction bases outside the gene matches: 2.

The rearrangement uses TRBV27 and TRBJ2-5; 7 bases match TRBD2. The CDR3 has 14 residues. The junction had 9 bases not matched to a gene; V was cut back by 5 bases and J by 6 bases. Germline assignment: CDR1 MNHEY and CDR2 SMNVEV (reference sequence). The chain's CDR3 is CASSPELARQTQYF. DNA of the CDR3: TGTGCCAGCAGTCCAGAACTAGCGAGGCAGACCCAGTACTTC.

V usage is TRBV28 and J usage is TRBJ2-6; the D gene is possibly TRBD2 (6 bases). Trimming removed 2 bases at V and 3 bases at J, with 8 bases between. Germline V gene data show CDR1 as MDHEN and CDR2 as SYDVKM. The CDR3 spans 15 residues. DNA for the CDR3: TGTGCCAGCAGTTTAGGGGGACTTGGGGCCAACGTCCTGACTTTC. Its protein product is CASSLGGLGANVLTF.

This chain joins TRBV9 and TRBJ2-5; D possibly corresponds to TRBD2 (5 bases). This CDR3 has 15 amino acids. V was shortened by 3 bases and J by 4 bases, with 16 bases between the two germline ends. Per germline, CDR1 SGDLS and CDR2 YYNGEE. The DNA for the CDR3 is TGTGCCAGCAGCGCCGACCGCTCCGGAGGAGAGACCCAGTACTTC. As protein: CASSADRSGGETQYF.

Notes on this clone: Other DNA sequences in the sample encode the same CDR3. The chain recombines TRBV7-9 with TRBJ1-4; D is possibly TRBD1 (5 bases). Germline values: CDR1 SEHNR, CDR2 FQNEAQ (reference sequence). This CDR3 is 15 amino acids long. Trimming took 5 bases from V and 8 from J, leaving 18 bases between them. This CDR3 reads CASSPPGGEGEKLFF. The CDR3 DNA sequence: TGTGCCAGCAGCCCGCCCGGCGGGGAGGGGGAAAAACTGTTTTTT.

The chain carries TRBV5-8 and TRBJ1-5, with D uncertain. Deletions cut 4 bases from V and 0 bases from J, with 14 bases between. The CDR3 has 16 amino acids. From germline, CDR1 is SGHTS and CDR2 YDEGEE. Written as DNA, the CDR3 is TGTGCCAGCAGCAGCGGGCTCTCCTATAGCAATCAGCCCCAGCATTTT. It encodes CASSSGLSYSNQPQHF. The full variable domain, in which reference TRBV5-8 and TRBJ1-5 provide the parts outside the CDR3, is EAGVTQSPTHLIKTRGQQATLRCSPISGHTSVYWYQQALGLGLQFLLWYDEGEERNRGNFPPRFSGRQFPNYSSELNVNALELEDSALYLCASSSGLSYSNQPQHFGDGTRLSIL.

The chain couples TRBV6-5 to TRBJ2-7; 9 bases align to TRBD1. The CDR3 is 14 residues long. Germline V CDR1 and CDR2: MNHEY, SVGAGI. V lost 6 bases, J lost 2 bases, and 5 bases stayed unmatched. The DNA for the CDR3 is TGTGCCAGCAGGGACCGGGACAGGGCCTACGAGCAGTACTTC. Amino acids: CASRDRDRAYEQYF.

This chain uses TRBV18 with TRBJ1-5; possibly TRBD1 for D (6 bases). Trimming cost V 3 bases and J 4 bases, with 10 bases left between them. The germline V gene encodes CDR1 KGHSH and CDR2 LQKENI. CDR3 length equals 14 residues. The CDR3 coding sequence is TGTGCCAGCTCACCCCGGGACACTAATCAGCCCCAGCATTTT. Encoded protein: CASSPRDTNQPQHF.

In this sample, this clone is medium-sized. The J gene is TRBJ1-4, the V gene TRBV5-1; possible D gene TRBD1, 5 bases. V dropped 0 bases and J dropped 5 bases, with 14 bases sitting between them. This CDR3 region has 16 residues. The germline V gene encodes CDR1 SGHRS and CDR2 YFSETQ. As DNA, the CDR3 is TGCGCCAGCAGCTTGGCCGGAGGGGTGATAAATGAAAAACTGTTTTTT. It translates to CASSLAGGVINEKLFF.